The 15 T cell receptor beta chains reported below all come from one sample, sequenced in a study of T-cell memory formation after mild COVID-19. MiXCR, applied by TCRdb to the 5' RACE reads, yields one record per CDR3 protein. The table lists under 300,000 distinct CDR3 sequences, roughly 8.2% of them singletons. The sequenced material came from PBMCs or a T cell subset sorted from them (not recorded which). Receptor source: a man younger than 35 who had mild COVID-19 (a few samples of this study predate the infection). Cell type and time point are not known.

This clonotype was picked up a small number of times. The CDR3 DNA reads TGTGCCAGCAGACCACTAGCGGGGACGTCGAACACCGGGGAGCTGTTTTTT. It is translated as CASRPLAGTSNTGELFF. The chain carries TRBV6-6 and TRBJ2-2; 10 positions match TRBD2. V lost 6 bases to trimming and J lost 0 bases; unmatched junction nucleotides: 7. The CDR3 is 17 residues long. The V gene's germline CDR1 is MNHNY and CDR2 SVGAGI (reference sequence).

This clonotype was seen more than once but under ten times. This sequence joins TRBV18 and TRBJ2-3; D is undetermined. CDR1 and CDR2 from the germline V gene are KGHSH and LQKENI. The CDR3 runs to 12 residues. Trimming removed 6 bases from V and 4 bases from J, with 8 bases in between. DNA for the CDR3: TGTGCCAGCTCGCAAAATCCAGATACGCAGTATTTT. It yields the protein CASSQNPDTQYF.

This clonotype turned up a few times. The chain recombines TRBV5-1 with TRBJ2-3; 7 bases line up with TRBD1. Germline assignment: CDR1 SGHRS and CDR2 YFSETQ. J was trimmed by 0 bases and V by 4 bases; bases with no gene match: 11. The CDR3 length is 17 residues. CDR3 in DNA: TGCGCCAGCAGCCAGAGCCGACAGGGTCACAGCACAGATACGCAGTATTTT. Protein sequence: CASSQSRQGHSTDTQYF.

The V and J genes are TRBV14 and TRBJ1-2, with 9 bases lining up with TRBD1. Germline V CDR1 and CDR2: SGHDN, FVKESK. The CDR3 spans 16 residues. V shed 4 bases, J shed 4 bases, and the junction held 10 bases outside the gene matches. CDR3 in DNA: TGTGCCAGCAGCCCGCCCGGGACAGGGTTATCCTATGGCTACACCTTC. This codes for CASSPPGTGLSYGYTF.

This clonotype was detected ten times or more. The chain employs TRBV28 and TRBJ1-1, with D perhaps matching TRBD1 (5 bases). Trimming shortened V by 5 bases and J by 6 bases, and 13 bases separated the two germline ends. The germline gives CDR1 MDHEN, CDR2 SYDVKM. The CDR3 is 13 amino acids. As DNA, the CDR3 is TGTGCCAGCAGTATCCTACGGGGCGCTGAAGCTTTCTTT. Its protein is CASSILRGAEAFF.

The chain combines TRBV5-1 with TRBJ2-1; D is undetermined. The germline V gene has CDR1 SGHRS and CDR2 YFSETQ. The CDR3 extends over 14 amino acids. V lost 3 bases, J lost 5 bases, and 12 bases lay in between. The CDR3: CASSSSPPHNEQFF. The CDR3 region has the DNA TGCGCCAGCAGCTCGTCCCCCCCTCACAATGAGCAGTTCTTC.

This clonotype was recorded many times. The chain couples TRBV4-1 to TRBJ2-1, with D unclear. The germline CDR1 and CDR2 sequences are MGHRA and YSYEKL. V lost 6 bases and J 3 bases, leaving 15 bases between the germline ends. The CDR3 is 15 residues long. This CDR3 is CASRSARALYNEQFF. The CDR3 DNA is TGCGCCAGCAGATCAGCCCGGGCCCTCTACAATGAGCAGTTCTTC.

This clonotype has a count of ten or more. This chain joins TRBV4-1 and TRBJ2-1, with 7 positions matching TRBD1. The ends lost 1 base at V and 8 bases at J; junction bases unmatched: 8. CDR3 length: 15 amino acids. Germline CDR1 and CDR2: MGHRA and YSYEKL. Here the CDR3 reads CASSQGSTGIHEQFF. The CDR3, as DNA: TGCGCCAGCAGCCAAGGATCGACAGGGATCCATGAGCAGTTCTTC.

The J gene is TRBJ2-1, the V gene TRBV5-1; no definite D call. The CDR3 contains 14 residues. Germline V lookup: CDR1 SGHRS, CDR2 YFSETQ. Trimming shortened V by 1 base and J by 3 bases, and 8 bases separated the two germline ends. CDR3 nucleotides: TGCGCCAGCAGCTTGCGAGACATCTACAATGAGCAGTTCTTC. Protein: CASSLRDIYNEQFF.

In its sample, this clonotype is medium-sized (0.01 to 0.1%). This sequence joins TRBV9 and TRBJ2-7; D might be TRBD2 (5 bases). The CDR3 is 14 residues long. CDR1 and CDR2 (germline): SGDLS, YYNGEE. Trimming pared 4 bases from V and 3 bases from J, leaving 14 bases between. CDR3 nucleotide sequence: TGTGCCAGCAGCTTAGCCGGGGATGACTACGAGCAGTACTTC. This translates into CASSLAGDDYEQYF.

There are many counts of this clonotype. The chain carries TRBV6-2 or TRBV6-3 and TRBJ2-7; D perhaps matches TRBD1 (5 bases). V was shortened by 2 bases and J by 6 bases, with 5 bases between the two germline ends. The V gene's germline CDR1 is MNHEY and CDR2 SVGEGT. The CDR3 is 11 residues long. CDR3: CASSYRGEQYV. The DNA of the CDR3 is TGTGCCAGCAGTTACAGGGGCGAGCAGTACGTC.

In its sample, this clonotype was seen many times. This CDR3 reads CASSFDTDTQYF. CDR3 DNA: TGCGCCAGCAGCTTCGACACAGATACGCAGTATTTT. V usage is TRBV5-1 and J usage is TRBJ2-3; D call uncertain. The CDR3 spans 12 residues. Germline V lookup: CDR1 SGHRS, CDR2 YFSETQ. Trimming took off 2 bases at V and 2 bases at J, with 3 bases between the two ends.

This clonotype was seen at least ten times. The CDR3 DNA sequence: TGTGCCACCAGTGATTCGTGGGTTTACAATGAGCAGTTCTTC. Amino acid sequence: CATSDSWVYNEQFF. V usage is TRBV24-1 and J usage is TRBJ2-1, with D hard to call. V lost 2 bases and J lost 4, with 8 bases in between. Germline V gives CDR1 KGHDR, CDR2 SFDVKD. The CDR3 has 14 residues.

This clonotype was found a few times. The chain carries TRBV20-1 and TRBJ2-5; TRBD2 agrees at 10 bases. The CDR3 is made up of 18 amino acids. Germline V gene sequence: CDR1 DFQATT, CDR2 SNEGSKA (reference sequence). V lost 1 base, J lost 1 base, and 12 bases stayed unmatched. CDR3 sequence: CSARGQGSLAGIQETQYF. CDR3 DNA sequence: TGCAGTGCTAGAGGTCAGGGGTCACTAGCGGGGATCCAAGAGACCCAGTACTTC.

V gene TRBV4-1 combines with J gene TRBJ1-1; tentative D call: TRBD1 (6 bases). Germline loops: CDR1 MGHRA, CDR2 YSYEKL. The CDR3 runs to 16 residues. The V end was cut by 1 base, the J end by 1 base, with 13 bases between. As DNA, the CDR3 is TGCGCCAGCAGCCAAGCGGGGGGCAGGGGGAACACTGAAGCTTTCTTT. It is translated as CASSQAGGRGNTEAFF.